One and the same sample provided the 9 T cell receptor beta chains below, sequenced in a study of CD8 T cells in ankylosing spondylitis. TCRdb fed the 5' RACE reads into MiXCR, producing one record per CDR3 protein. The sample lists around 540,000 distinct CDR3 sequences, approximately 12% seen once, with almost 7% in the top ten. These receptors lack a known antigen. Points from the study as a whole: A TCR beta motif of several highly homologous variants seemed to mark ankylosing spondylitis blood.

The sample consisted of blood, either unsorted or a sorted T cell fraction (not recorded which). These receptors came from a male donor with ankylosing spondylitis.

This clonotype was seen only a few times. This CDR3 is CASSLEGALAMYGYTF. CDR3 nucleotide sequence: TGTGCCAGCAGCTTAGAGGGGGCCTTGGCTATGTATGGCTACACCTTC. The chain joins TRBV7-2 to TRBJ1-2; 7 bases map to TRBD1. Germline V gene lookup returns CDR1 SGHTA and CDR2 FQGNSA. The length of the CDR3 is 16 residues. Germline trimming cut 1 base from V and 5 bases from J; bases unmatched to any gene: 10.

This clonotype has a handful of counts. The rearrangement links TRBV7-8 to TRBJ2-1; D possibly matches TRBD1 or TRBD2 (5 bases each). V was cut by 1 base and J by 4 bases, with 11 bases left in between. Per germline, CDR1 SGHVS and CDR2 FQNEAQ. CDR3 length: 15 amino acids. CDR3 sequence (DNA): TGTGCCAGCAGCTTAGGGGGGAGCTGGTACAATGAGCAGTTCTTC. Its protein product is CASSLGGSWYNEQFF.

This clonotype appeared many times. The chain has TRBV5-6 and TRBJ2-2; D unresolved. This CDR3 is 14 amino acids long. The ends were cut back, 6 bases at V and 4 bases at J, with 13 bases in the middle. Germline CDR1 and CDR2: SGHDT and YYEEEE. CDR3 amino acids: CASTIGGLTGELFF. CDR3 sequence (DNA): TGTGCCAGCACCATTGGTGGCCTCACCGGGGAGCTGTTTTTT.

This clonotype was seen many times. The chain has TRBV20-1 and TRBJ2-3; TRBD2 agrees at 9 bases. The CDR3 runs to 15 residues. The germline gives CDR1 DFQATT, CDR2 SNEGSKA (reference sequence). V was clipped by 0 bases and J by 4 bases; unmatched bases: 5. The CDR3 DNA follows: TGCAGTGCTAGAGAGGCTAGCGGGACCGCAGATACGCAGTATTTT. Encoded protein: CSAREASGTADTQYF.

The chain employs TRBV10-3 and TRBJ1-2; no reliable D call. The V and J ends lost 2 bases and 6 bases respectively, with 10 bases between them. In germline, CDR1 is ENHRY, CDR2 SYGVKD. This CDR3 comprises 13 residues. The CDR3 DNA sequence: TGTGCCATCAGTGAGCTTGACACCCATGGCTACACCTTC. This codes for CAISELDTHGYTF.

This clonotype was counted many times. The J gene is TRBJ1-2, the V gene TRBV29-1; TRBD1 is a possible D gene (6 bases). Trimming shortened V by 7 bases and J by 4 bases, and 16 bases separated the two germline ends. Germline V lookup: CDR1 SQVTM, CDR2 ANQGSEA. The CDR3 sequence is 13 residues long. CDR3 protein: CSAGGGSTYGYTF. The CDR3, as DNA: TGCAGCGCTGGGGGGGGCAGTACCTATGGCTACACCTTC.

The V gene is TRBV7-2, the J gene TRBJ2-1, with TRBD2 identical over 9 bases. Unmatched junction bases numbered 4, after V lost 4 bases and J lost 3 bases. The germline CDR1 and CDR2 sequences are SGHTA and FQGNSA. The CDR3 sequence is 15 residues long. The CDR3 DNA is TGTGCCAGCAGCTCCGGGACTAGCAACTACAATGAGCAGTTCTTC. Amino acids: CASSSGTSNYNEQFF. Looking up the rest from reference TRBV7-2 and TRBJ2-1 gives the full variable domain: GAGVSQSPSNKVTEKGKDVELRCDPISGHTALYWYRQSLGQGLEFLIYFQGNSAPDKSGLPSDRFSAERTGGSVSTLTIQRTQQEDSAVYLCASSSGTSNYNEQFFGPGTRLTVL.

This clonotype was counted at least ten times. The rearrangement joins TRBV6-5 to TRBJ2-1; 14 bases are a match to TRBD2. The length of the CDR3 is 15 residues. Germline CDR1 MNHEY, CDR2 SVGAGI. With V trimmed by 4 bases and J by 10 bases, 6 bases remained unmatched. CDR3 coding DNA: TGTGCCAGCAGTTTCGGACTAGCGGGGGGCCTGGAGCAGTTCTTC. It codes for CASSFGLAGGLEQFF.

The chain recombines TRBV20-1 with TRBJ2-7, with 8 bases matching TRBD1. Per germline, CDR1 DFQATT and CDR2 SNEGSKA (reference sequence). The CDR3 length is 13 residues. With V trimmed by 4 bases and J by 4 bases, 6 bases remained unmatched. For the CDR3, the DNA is TGCAGTGCTAAGGACAGGGTAGGGTACGAGCAGTACGTC. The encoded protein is CSAKDRVGYEQYV.